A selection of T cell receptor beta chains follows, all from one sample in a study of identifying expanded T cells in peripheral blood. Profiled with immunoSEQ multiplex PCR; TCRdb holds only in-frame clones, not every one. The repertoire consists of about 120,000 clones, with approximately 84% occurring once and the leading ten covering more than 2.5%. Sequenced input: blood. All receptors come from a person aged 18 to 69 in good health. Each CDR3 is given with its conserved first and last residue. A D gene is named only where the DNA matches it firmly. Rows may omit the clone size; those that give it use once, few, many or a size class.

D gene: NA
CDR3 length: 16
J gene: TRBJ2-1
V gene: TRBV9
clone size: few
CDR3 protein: CASSVASSPRGSEQFF
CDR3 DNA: TGTGCCAGCAGCGTAGCTAGCTCCCCTCGGGGCAGTGAGCAGTTCTTC

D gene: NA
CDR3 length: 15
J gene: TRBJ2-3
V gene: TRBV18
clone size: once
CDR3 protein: CASSPDGGPTDTQYF
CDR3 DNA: TGTGCCAGCTCACCCGACGGGGGACCCACAGATACGCAGTATTTT

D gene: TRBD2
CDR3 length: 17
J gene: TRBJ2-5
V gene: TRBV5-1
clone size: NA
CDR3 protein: CASSKTTSGGHRGTQYF
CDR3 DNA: TGCGCCAGCAGCAAGACTACTAGCGGGGGACACCGAGGGACCCAGTACTTC

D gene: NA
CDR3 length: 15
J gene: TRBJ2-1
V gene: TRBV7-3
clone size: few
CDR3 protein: CASSLAITSRGVQFF
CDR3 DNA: TGTGCCAGCAGCTTAGCAATCACAAGTAGGGGGGTGCAGTTCTTC

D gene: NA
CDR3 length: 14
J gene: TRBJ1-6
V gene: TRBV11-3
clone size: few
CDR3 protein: CASSRQGINSPLHF
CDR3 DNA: TGTGCCAGCAGCCGTCAGGGGATAAATTCACCCCTCCACTTT

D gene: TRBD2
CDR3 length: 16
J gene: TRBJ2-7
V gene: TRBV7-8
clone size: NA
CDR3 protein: CASSLERLAGGDEQYF
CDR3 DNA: TGTGCCAGCAGCTTAGAAAGACTAGCGGGGGGAGACGAGCAGTACTTC

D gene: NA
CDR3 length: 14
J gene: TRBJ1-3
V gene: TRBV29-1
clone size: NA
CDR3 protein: CSVVGTNSGNTIYF
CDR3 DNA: TGCAGCGTTGTGGGGACCAATTCTGGAAACACCATATATTTT

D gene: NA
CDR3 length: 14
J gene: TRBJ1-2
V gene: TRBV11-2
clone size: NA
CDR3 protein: CASTRSYDNYGYTF
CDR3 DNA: TGTGCCAGCACCCGCTCATATGATAACTATGGCTACACCTTC

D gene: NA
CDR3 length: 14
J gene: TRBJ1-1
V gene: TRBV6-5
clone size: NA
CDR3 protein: CASSYLTRTAEAFF
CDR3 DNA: TGTGCCAGCAGTTACCTCACTCGAACGGCTGAAGCTTTCTTT

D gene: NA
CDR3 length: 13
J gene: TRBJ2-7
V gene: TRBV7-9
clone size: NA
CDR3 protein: CASSLAQDRSQYF
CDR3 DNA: TGTGCCAGCAGCTTAGCTCAGGACCGATCGCAGTACTTC

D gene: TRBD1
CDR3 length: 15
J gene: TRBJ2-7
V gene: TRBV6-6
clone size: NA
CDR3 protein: CASSYGTGDPYEQYF
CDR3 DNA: TGTGCCAGCAGTTACGGGACAGGGGATCCCTACGAGCAGTACTTC

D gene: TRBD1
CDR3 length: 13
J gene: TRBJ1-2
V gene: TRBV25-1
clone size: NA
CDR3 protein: CASSEPGGSGYTF
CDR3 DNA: TGTGCCAGCAGTGAACCAGGGGGTAGTGGCTACACCTTC

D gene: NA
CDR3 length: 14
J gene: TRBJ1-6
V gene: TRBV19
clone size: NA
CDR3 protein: CASSIRGGNSPLHF
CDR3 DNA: TGTGCCAGTAGTATAAGGGGGGGAAATTCACCCCTCCACTTT

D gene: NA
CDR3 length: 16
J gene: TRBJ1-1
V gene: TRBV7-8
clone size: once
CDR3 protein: CASSINVGGLNTEAFF
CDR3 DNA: TGTGCCAGCAGCATCAACGTGGGAGGGCTGAACACTGAAGCTTTCTTT

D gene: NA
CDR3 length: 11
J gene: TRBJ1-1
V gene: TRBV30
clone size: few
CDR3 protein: CAGLDSTEAFF
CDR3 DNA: TGTGCCGGACTGGACAGCACTGAAGCTTTCTTT

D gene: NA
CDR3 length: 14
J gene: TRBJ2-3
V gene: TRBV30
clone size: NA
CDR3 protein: CAWSVGGSTDTQYF
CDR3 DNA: TGTGCCTGGAGTGTCGGGGGCAGCACAGATACGCAGTATTTT

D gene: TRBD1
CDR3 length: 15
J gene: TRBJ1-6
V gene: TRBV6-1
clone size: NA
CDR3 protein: CASSGGQLINSPLHF
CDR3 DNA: TGTGCCAGCAGTGGGGGACAGCTAATTAATTCACCCCTCCACTTT

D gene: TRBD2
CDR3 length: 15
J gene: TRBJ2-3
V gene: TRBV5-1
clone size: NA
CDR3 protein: CASSPSGGAPDTQYF
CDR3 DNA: TGCGCCAGCAGCCCTAGCGGGGGGGCCCCAGATACGCAGTATTTT

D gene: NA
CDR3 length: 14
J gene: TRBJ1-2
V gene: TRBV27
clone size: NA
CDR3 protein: CASSWRAPNYGYTF
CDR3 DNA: TGTGCCAGCAGTTGGAGGGCCCCTAACTATGGCTACACCTTC

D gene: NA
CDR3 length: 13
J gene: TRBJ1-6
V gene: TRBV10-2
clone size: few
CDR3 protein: CASTTGRNSPLHF
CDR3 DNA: TGCGCCAGTACGACAGGCAGGAATTCACCCCTCCACTTT

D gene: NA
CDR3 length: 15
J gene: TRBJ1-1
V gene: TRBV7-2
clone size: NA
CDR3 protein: CASSFGQGFGTEAFF
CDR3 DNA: TGTGCCAGCAGCTTTGGTCAGGGTTTTGGGACTGAAGCTTTCTTT

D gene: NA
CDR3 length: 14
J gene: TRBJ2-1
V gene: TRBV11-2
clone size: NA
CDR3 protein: CASSLVFQGNEQFF
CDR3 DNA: TGTGCCAGCAGCTTAGTATTCCAGGGCAATGAGCAGTTCTTC

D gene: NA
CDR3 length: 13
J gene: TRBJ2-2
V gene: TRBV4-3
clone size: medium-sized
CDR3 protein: CASSYLDTGELFF
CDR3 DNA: TGCGCCAGCAGCTACCTCGACACCGGGGAGCTGTTTTTT

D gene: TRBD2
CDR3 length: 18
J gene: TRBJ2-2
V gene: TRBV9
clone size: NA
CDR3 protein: CASSVTPPQSGGTGELFF
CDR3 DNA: TGTGCCAGCAGCGTAACCCCCCCCCAAAGCGGGGGGACCGGGGAGCTGTTTTTT

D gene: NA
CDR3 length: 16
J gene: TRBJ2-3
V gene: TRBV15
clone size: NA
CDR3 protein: CATSRLRPGRADTQYF
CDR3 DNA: TGTGCCACCAGCCGTTTAAGACCTGGGCGAGCAGATACGCAGTATTTT

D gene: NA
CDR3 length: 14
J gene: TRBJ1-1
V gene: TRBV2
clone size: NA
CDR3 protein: CASSEAGLSTEAFF
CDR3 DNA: TGTGCCAGCAGTGAAGCAGGCTTGAGCACTGAAGCTTTCTTT

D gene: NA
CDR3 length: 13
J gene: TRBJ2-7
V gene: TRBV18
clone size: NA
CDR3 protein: CASSPRRDYEQYF
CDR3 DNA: TGTGCCAGCTCACCACGCAGGGACTACGAGCAGTACTTC